What follows are 10 T cell receptor beta chains derived from one specimen sequenced in a study of T cells after posttransplantation cyclophosphamide. The repertoire was sequenced with immunoSEQ multiplex PCR; TCRdb's copy has only in-frame clones and lacks some. The sample contains some 4,500 clones, around 70% of which appear only once. Sampled 1 year posttransplant, controls received myeloablative marrow transplants, methotrexate and a calcineurin inhibitor. The sequencing used PBMCs, collected roughly 320 days after allogeneic stem cell transplant with calcineurin inhibitor and methotrexate. These receptor sequences come from a female patient between 50 and 60 years old who received an allogeneic stem cell transplant from an unrelated donor, was CMV-positive, and had acute and chronic GVHD. Some T cells may be graft donor cells.

The rearrangement joins TRBV6-6 to TRBJ1-5; D gene unclear. V lost 3 bases, J lost 3 bases, and 12 bases lay in between. Germline lookup yields CDR1 MNHNY and CDR2 SVGAGI (reference sequence). This CDR3 has 15 amino acids. CDR3 in DNA: TGTGCCAGCAGTTATCTTCCGGGTACCAATCAGCCCCAGCATTTT. Encoded protein: CASSYLPGTNQPQHF.

The count of this clone is one. The gene calls are TRBV27 and TRBJ1-1; D gene ambiguous. The CDR3 runs to 14 residues. The germline V and J ends were trimmed by 5 bases and 0 bases, with 10 bases remaining between them. Germline CDR1 MNHEY, CDR2 SMNVEV (reference sequence). The CDR3 loop reads CASSQVNLNTEAFF. DNA of the CDR3: TGTGCCAGCAGTCAGGTTAACTTGAACACTGAAGCTTTCTTT.

V gene TRBV7-2 combines with J gene TRBJ2-7; D may be TRBD2 (6 bases). Germline CDR1 is SGHTA and CDR2 is FQGNSA. The CDR3 length is 14 residues. V lost 4 bases and J lost 7, with 17 bases in between. The CDR3, as DNA: TGTGCCAGCAGCTCCTATTGGGGGGAGCGGGAGCAGTACTTC. It codes for CASSSYWGEREQYF.

This chain uses TRBV15 with TRBJ2-3, with D perhaps TRBD2 (6 bases). Trimming removed 1 base from V and 2 bases from J, with 13 bases in between. CDR3 size: 16 residues. Germline V gene lookup returns CDR1 LNHNV and CDR2 YYDKDF (reference sequence). The CDR3 coding sequence is TGTGCCACCAGCAGAGTAGCGGCAGACCACACAGATACGCAGTATTTT. It specifies CATSRVAADHTDTQYF.

The chain employs TRBV18 and TRBJ1-2; 9 nucleotides line up with TRBD1. The CDR3 is made up of 13 amino acids. The germline CDR1 and CDR2 sequences are KGHSH and LQKENI. The V gene end was trimmed by 0 bases and the J gene end by 12 bases; junction bases not matched to a gene: 5. CDR3: CASSPPSTGGHTF. CDR3 DNA sequence: TGTGCCAGCTCACCACCCTCAACAGGGGGCCACACCTTC.

This clone was recorded a few times. V and J are TRBV7-9 and TRBJ2-7; weak D call: TRBD2 (5 bases). This CDR3 spans 14 amino acids. From germline, CDR1 is SEHNR and CDR2 FQNEAQ (reference sequence). V was clipped by 5 bases and J by 3 bases, with 14 bases between them. The CDR3, as DNA: TGTGCCAGCAGCCCCCGAGGGCTTTACTACGAGCAGTACTTC. Amino acid sequence: CASSPRGLYYEQYF.

CDR3 protein: CASSWDRASEQYF. DNA of the CDR3: TGTGCCAGTAGCTGGGACAGGGCAAGCGAGCAGTACTTC. The chain carries TRBV19 and TRBJ2-7; 9 bases line up with TRBD1. V gave up 6 bases and J gave up 6 bases; unmatched junction bases: 6. The germline V gene has CDR1 LNHDA and CDR2 SQIVND (reference sequence). The CDR3 runs to 13 residues.

The chain links TRBV13 to TRBJ1-2; D uncertain. Germline V CDR1 and CDR2: PRHDT, FYEKMQ (reference sequence). V was shortened by 5 bases and J by 3 bases, with 10 bases between the two germline ends. The CDR3 is 13 amino acids. The CDR3 DNA reads TGTGCCAGCAGCCCCCGGGGAGACTATGGCTACACCTTC. This codes for CASSPRGDYGYTF.

This clone was detected once. The rearrangement joins TRBV6-1 to TRBJ2-3, with unresolved D. Germline CDR1 reads MNHNS; CDR2 reads SASEGT. V lost 0 bases and J lost 11, with 6 bases in between. The CDR3 totals 11 residues. CDR3 DNA sequence: TGTGCCAGCAGTGAAGCACAAAGGCAGTATTTT. This translates into CASSEAQRQYF.

This clone has only one observation. This sequence joins TRBV11-3 and TRBJ2-1; 10 bases are shared with TRBD2. V lost 1 base, J lost 6 bases, and 6 bases stayed unmatched. CDR1 and CDR2 from the germline V gene are SGHNT and YENEEA. This CDR3 region has 16 residues. CDR3: CASSLGSLAGTNEQFF. CDR3 nucleotides: TGTGCCAGCAGCTTAGGTTCACTAGCGGGAACCAATGAGCAGTTCTTC.